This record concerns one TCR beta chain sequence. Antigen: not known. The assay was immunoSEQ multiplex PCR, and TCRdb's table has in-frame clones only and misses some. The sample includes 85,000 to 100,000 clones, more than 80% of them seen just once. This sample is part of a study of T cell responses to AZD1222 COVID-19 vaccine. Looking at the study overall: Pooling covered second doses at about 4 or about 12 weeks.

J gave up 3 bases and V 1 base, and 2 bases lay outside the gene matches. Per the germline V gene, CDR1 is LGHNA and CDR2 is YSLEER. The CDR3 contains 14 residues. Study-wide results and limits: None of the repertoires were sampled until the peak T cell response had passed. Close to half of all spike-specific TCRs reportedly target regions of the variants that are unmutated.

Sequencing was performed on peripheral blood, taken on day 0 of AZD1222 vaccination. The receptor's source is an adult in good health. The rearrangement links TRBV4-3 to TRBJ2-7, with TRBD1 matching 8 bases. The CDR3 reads CASSQGTGHYEQYF. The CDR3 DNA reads TGCGCCAGCAGCCAAGGGACAGGGCACTACGAGCAGTACTTC.